The sample holds many counts of the clone carrying this T cell receptor (beta chain). What it binds is not known. Amplification yielded TCR beta CDR3 regions, with RNA transcripts as the source. First-round RT-PCR of the TCR CDR3 relied on the HTBI primer set. Each CDR3 protein is one row after TCRdb ran MiXCR on the multiplex PCR reads. The sample has more than 450,000 distinct CDR3 sequences; 15% to 20% are singletons. Under 3 months was the duration of disease in ophthalmopathy patients, who also had a Clinical Activity Score of at least 3 and a NOSPECS grade of at least 4. Every diagnosis used clinical symptoms, serum thyroxine and TRAb, thyroid ultrasound and orbital computed tomography. This specimen belongs to a study of T cells in Graves' hyperthyroidism and ophthalmopathy. Findings and limits, study-wide: In the blood, most expanded thyroid clonotypes above 0.001 appeared as well. Ophthalmopathy was model-predicted a median approximately six months pre-onset.

Input material: blood. The receptor's source is a middle-aged man with Graves' ophthalmopathy.

For the CDR3, the DNA is TGTGCCAGCAGTTTTCGCGGTAGCGGGGGCCAATACAATGAGCAGTTCTTC. This sequence encodes CASSFRGSGGQYNEQFF. The chain combines TRBV12-3 or TRBV12-4 with TRBJ2-1; 9 nucleotides agree with TRBD2. The CDR3 contains 17 residues. Trimming cost V 3 bases and J 4 bases; bases outside gene matches: 10.